These 20 T cell receptor beta chains share one sample of origin, sequenced in a study of T cell repertoires in cytomegalovirus infection. In TCRdb, the reads were re-called with MiXCR into one record per CDR3 protein. The table shows hundreds of thousands of distinct CDR3 sequences, with roughly 26% occurring only once. Sample: CD8+ T cells from PBMCs. Source of these receptors: a human donor in good health (CMV status not recorded). Some clones in this sample may be carry-over from other donors' samples.

This clonotype was seen once. The CDR3 reads CASSGGQGAYNEQFF. CDR3 nucleotide sequence: TGCGCCAGCAGCGGGGGACAGGGGGCGTACAATGAGCAGTTCTTC. The rearrangement joins TRBV5-1 to TRBJ2-1; 12 positions match TRBD1. Germline V gene sequence: CDR1 SGHRS, CDR2 YFSETQ. Losses at the gene ends were 4 bases for V and 4 bases for J; bases not matched to a gene: 3. The CDR3 runs 15 residues.

There are many counts of this clonotype. The J gene is TRBJ2-2, the V gene TRBV6-5, with unresolved D. CDR1 is MNHEY, CDR2 SVGAGI, per germline. With 0 bases removed from V and 0 bases from J, the gap between germline ends came to 5 bases. The CDR3 runs to 15 residues. The CDR3 region is CASSYSDANTGELFF. The CDR3 bases are TGTGCCAGCAGTTACTCTGACGCGAACACCGGGGAGCTGTTTTTT.

The chain carries TRBV4-1 and TRBJ1-6; 9 nucleotides agree with TRBD1. This CDR3 spans 15 amino acids. Unmatched junction bases numbered 2, after V lost 3 bases and J lost 5 bases. The V gene's germline CDR1 is MGHRA and CDR2 YSYEKL. The CDR3 is CASSHWTGDNSPLHF. As DNA, the CDR3 is TGCGCCAGCAGCCATTGGACAGGGGATAATTCACCCCTCCACTTT.

This clonotype was found once. This chain connects TRBV29-1 to TRBJ1-2, with a weak D call TRBD1 (5 bases). V was cut by 7 bases and J by 3 bases, with 18 bases left in between. Germline values: CDR1 SQVTM, CDR2 ANQGSEA. The CDR3 contains 14 residues. The DNA of the CDR3 is TGCAGCGCCCTTAGGCTTGGGGGGGACTATGGCTACACCTTC. Its protein product is CSALRLGGDYGYTF.

The chain is built from TRBV20-1 and TRBJ2-7, with unresolved D. This CDR3 comprises 14 residues. V lost 0 bases, J lost 6 bases, and 15 bases lay in between. Germline V CDR1 and CDR2: DFQATT, SNEGSKA (reference sequence). The CDR3 sequence: CSAREPAQGGEQYF. Written as DNA, the CDR3 is TGCAGTGCTAGAGAGCCTGCTCAAGGTGGCGAGCAGTACTTC.

The chain recombines TRBV7-1 with TRBJ2-3, with TRBD1 matching 7 bases. TRBV7-1 is identified as an open reading frame with a role that is uncertain. The CDR3 is 16 residues long. The V gene end was trimmed by 5 bases and the J gene end by 0 bases; junction bases not matched to a gene: 8. In DNA form, the CDR3 reads TGTGCCAGCAGCGAAAGGGACAGTCCTAGCACAGATACGCAGTATTTT. Translation: CASSERDSPSTDTQYF.

At least ten counts were recorded for this clonotype. This chain connects TRBV7-4 to TRBJ2-5; D gene ambiguous. Trimming removed 1 base from V and 5 bases from J, with 8 bases in between. The CDR3 has 13 amino acids. Germline-derived CDR1 and CDR2 are SGHVT and SQSDAQ. CDR3 amino acids: CASSLEQEETQYF. The CDR3 DNA follows: TGTGCCAGCAGCTTAGAGCAAGAGGAGACCCAGTACTTC.

A few counts support this clonotype. The chain links TRBV2 to TRBJ2-5, with 7 bases that match TRBD1. The CDR3 is made up of 14 amino acids. V lost 7 bases, J lost 1 base, and 6 bases stayed unmatched. Germline assignment: CDR1 SNHLY and CDR2 FYNNEI. Here the CDR3 reads CASITRDSQETQYF. Written as DNA, the CDR3 is TGTGCCAGCATCACTAGGGACAGCCAAGAGACCCAGTACTTC.

The gene calls are TRBV6-8 and TRBJ2-7; D may be TRBD1 (6 bases). The CDR3 covers 14 residues. Trimming pared 6 bases from V and 3 bases from J, leaving 15 bases between. Germline V CDR1 and CDR2: MNHGY, SAAAGT. CDR3 nucleotides: TGTGCCAGCAGCCAGACAGGTTCTGTCTACGAGCAGTACGTC. Protein product: CASSQTGSVYEQYV.

This clonotype was observed many times. The V and J genes are TRBV7-9 and TRBJ1-2, with D maybe TRBD1 (6 bases). V shed 5 bases and J shed 8 bases, with 21 bases lying between them. CDR3 length: 15 amino acids. Germline V CDR1 and CDR2: SEHNR, FQNEAQ (reference sequence). CDR3 residues: CASSRNRRGGTGYTF. In nucleotides, the CDR3 is TGTGCCAGCAGCCGGAATCGGAGGGGGGGTACCGGCTACACCTTC. The complete variable domain, with remaining parts taken from reference TRBV7-9 and TRBJ1-2, reads DTGVSQNPRHKITKRGQNVTFRCDPISEHNRLYWYRQTLGQGPEFLTYFQNEAQLEKSRLLSDRFSAERPKGSFSTLEIQRTEQGDSAMYLCASSRNRRGGTGYTFGSGTRLTVV.

This clonotype was counted between two and nine times. The V gene is TRBV27, the J gene TRBJ2-5, with D hard to call. The germline V gene has CDR1 MNHEY and CDR2 SMNVEV (reference sequence). V lost 5 bases and J 3 bases, leaving 13 bases between the germline ends. The CDR3 contains 14 residues. The CDR3 sequence: CASSPIPAKETQYF. The CDR3 nucleotides read TGTGCCAGCAGTCCCATTCCCGCAAAAGAGACCCAGTACTTC.

The chain recombines TRBV7-9 with TRBJ2-1; 12 nucleotides line up with TRBD2. This CDR3 has 17 residues. With 5 bases clipped from V and 0 bases from J, the junction kept 5 bases outside the gene matches. Germline lookup yields CDR1 SEHNR and CDR2 FQNEAQ (reference sequence). The CDR3 sequence: CASSPTSGGSSYNEQFF. In DNA form, the CDR3 reads TGTGCCAGCAGCCCGACTAGCGGGGGAAGCTCCTACAATGAGCAGTTCTTC.

This clonotype showed up many times. The J gene is TRBJ1-1, the V gene TRBV10-3; 7 nucleotides line up with TRBD1. This CDR3 is 17 amino acids long. The V and J ends lost 6 bases and 3 bases, in that order; junction bases with no gene match: 16. From germline, CDR1 is ENHRY and CDR2 SYGVKD. CDR3 nucleotides: TGTGCCATCAGCCGAAAGTCAAGACAGGGCCCAGACACTGAAGCTTTCTTT. This encodes CAISRKSRQGPDTEAFF.

This clonotype was seen just once. A much larger clone differs from this one at a single base, so this may be a read error. This chain uses TRBV7-6 with TRBJ2-2; a weak D match, TRBD2 (5 bases). This CDR3 is built from 15 residues. Germline lookup yields CDR1 SGHVS and CDR2 FNYEAQ. CDR3 sequence: CVSSLDGLPTGELFF. CDR3 coding DNA: TGTGTCAGCAGCTTAGATGGACTCCCCACCGGGGAGCTGTTTTTT.

CDR3 DNA: TGTGCCAGCAGTTTATGGGACAGTCTAGCCAAAAACATTCAGTACTTC. This translates into CASSLWDSLAKNIQYF. The chain combines TRBV12-3 or TRBV12-4 with TRBJ2-4; 7 bases match TRBD1. J gave up 0 bases and V 2 bases, and 4 bases lay outside the gene matches. This CDR3 has 16 amino acids.

This clonotype was seen ten or more times. This rearrangement joins TRBV7-6 to TRBJ2-7; D uncertain. Deletions cut 2 bases from V and 0 bases from J, with 8 bases between. This CDR3 region has 14 residues. Germline assignment: CDR1 SGHVS and CDR2 FNYEAQ. CDR3: CASSLSADSYEQYV. The CDR3 DNA reads TGTGCCAGCAGCTTATCGGCCGACTCCTACGAGCAGTACGTC.

The chain combines TRBV3-1 with TRBJ2-5, with 9 bases identical to TRBD2. The CDR3 extends over 16 amino acids. V lost 0 bases to trimming and J lost 3 bases; unmatched junction nucleotides: 5. The V gene's germline CDR1 is LGHDT and CDR2 YNNKEL (reference sequence). The CDR3, as DNA: TGTGCCAGCAGCCAAGATTTCCGACTAGCGGAAGAGACCCAGTACTTC. Its protein product is CASSQDFRLAEETQYF.

This clonotype was observed a few times. The chain has TRBV20-1 and TRBJ2-7; TRBD1 matches 7 bases. Germline values: CDR1 DFQATT, CDR2 SNEGSKA (reference sequence). This CDR3 contains 14 residues. Germline trimming cut 2 bases from V and 3 bases from J; bases unmatched to any gene: 7. This CDR3 is CSARLSDRYYEQYF. The DNA for the CDR3 is TGCAGTGCTAGATTATCGGACAGGTACTACGAGCAGTACTTC.

The chain has TRBV28 and TRBJ1-6; 7 bases map to TRBD1. From germline, CDR1 is MDHEN and CDR2 SYDVKM. The CDR3 runs 13 residues. J was trimmed by 9 bases and V by 11 bases; bases with no gene match: 10. In nucleotides, the CDR3 is TGTGCCGGGGAAGGGGGCGAGGGTTCACCCCTCCACTTT. The encoded protein is CAGEGGEGSPLHF.

This clonotype showed up many times. The rearrangement links TRBV7-6 to TRBJ1-5; the D is unclear. Germline-derived CDR1 and CDR2 are SGHVS and FNYEAQ. The CDR3 runs 14 residues. Trimming shortened V by 4 bases and J by 7 bases, and 14 bases separated the two germline ends. Here the CDR3 DNA reads TGTGCCAGCAGCTCGTATGGGGTGGGACAGCCCCAGCATTTT. Its translation is CASSSYGVGQPQHF.